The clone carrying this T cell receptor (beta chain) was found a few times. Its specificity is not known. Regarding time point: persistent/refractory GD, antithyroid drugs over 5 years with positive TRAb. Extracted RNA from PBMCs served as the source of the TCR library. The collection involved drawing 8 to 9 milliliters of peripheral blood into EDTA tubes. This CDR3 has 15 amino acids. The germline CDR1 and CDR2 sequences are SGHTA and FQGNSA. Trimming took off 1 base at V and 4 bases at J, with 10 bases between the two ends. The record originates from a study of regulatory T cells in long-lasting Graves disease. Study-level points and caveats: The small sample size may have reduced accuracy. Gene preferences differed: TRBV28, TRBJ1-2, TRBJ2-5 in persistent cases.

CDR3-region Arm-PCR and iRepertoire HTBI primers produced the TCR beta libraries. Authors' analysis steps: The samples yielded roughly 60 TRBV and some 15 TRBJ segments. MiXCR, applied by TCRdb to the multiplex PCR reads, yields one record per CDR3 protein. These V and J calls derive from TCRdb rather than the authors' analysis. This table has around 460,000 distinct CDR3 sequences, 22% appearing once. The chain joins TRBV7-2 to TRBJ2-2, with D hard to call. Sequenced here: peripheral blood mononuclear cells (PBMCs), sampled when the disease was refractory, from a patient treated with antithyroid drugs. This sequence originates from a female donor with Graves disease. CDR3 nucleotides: TGTGCCAGCAGCTTAGGAGGTGTGGTCACCGGGGAGCTGTTTTTT. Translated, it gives CASSLGGVVTGELFF.